There are many counts of the clone carrying this TCR beta chain. Its antigen is unidentified. The CDR3 runs to 10 residues. Per germline, CDR1 SQVTM and CDR2 ANQGSEA. V was cut by 4 bases and J by 8 bases, with 8 bases left in between. TCRdb fed the reads into MiXCR, producing one record per CDR3 protein. The sample carries about 240,000 distinct CDR3 sequences, around 6.2% recorded once. This sample stems from a study of T cell repertoires in cytomegalovirus infection. Study overall: Signatures in public TCR beta sequences pointed to both CMV infection and matching HLA type. Study-wide points: Cumulated frequencies of public TCR beta families served to identify carriers of CMV plus the relevant HLA. Ex vivo, HLA-C-restricted CMV-specific TCR beta clonotypes prevailed over the rest of the response.

This chain links TRBV29-1 with TRBJ1-2, with D hard to call. The specimen sequenced was PBMCs. The TCR was taken from a human donor in good health (CMV status not recorded). Some clones in this sample may be carry-over from other donors' samples. The CDR3 sequence: CSVVSGGYTF. DNA for the CDR3: TGCAGCGTTGTTAGCGGCGGCTACACCTTC.